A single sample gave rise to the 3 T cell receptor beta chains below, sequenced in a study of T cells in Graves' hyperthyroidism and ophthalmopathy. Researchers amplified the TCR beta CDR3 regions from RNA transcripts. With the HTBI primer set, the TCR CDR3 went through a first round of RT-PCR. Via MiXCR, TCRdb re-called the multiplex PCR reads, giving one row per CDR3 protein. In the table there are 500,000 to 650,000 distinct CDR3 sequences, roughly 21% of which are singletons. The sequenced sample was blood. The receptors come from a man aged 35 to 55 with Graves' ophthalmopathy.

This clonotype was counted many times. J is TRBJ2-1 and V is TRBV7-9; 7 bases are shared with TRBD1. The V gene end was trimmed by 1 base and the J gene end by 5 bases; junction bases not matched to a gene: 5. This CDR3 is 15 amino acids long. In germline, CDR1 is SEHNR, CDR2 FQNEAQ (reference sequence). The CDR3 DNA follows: TGTGCCAGCAGCTTAGTTTGGGACAGAAACAATGAGCAGTTCTTC. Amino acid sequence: CASSLVWDRNNEQFF.

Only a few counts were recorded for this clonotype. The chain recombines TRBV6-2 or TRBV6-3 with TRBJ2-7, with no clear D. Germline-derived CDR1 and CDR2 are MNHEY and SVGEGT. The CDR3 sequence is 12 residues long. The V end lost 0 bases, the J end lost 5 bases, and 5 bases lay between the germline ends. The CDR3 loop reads CASSYSIHEQYF. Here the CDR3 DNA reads TGTGCCAGCAGTTACTCTATACACGAGCAGTACTTC.

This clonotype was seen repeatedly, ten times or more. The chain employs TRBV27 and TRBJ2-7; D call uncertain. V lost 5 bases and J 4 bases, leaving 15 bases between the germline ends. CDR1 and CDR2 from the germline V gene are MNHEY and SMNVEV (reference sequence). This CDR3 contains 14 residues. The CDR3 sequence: CASSRSTGFYEQYF. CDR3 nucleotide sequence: TGTGCCAGCAGTAGATCCACTGGCTTTTACGAGCAGTACTTC.